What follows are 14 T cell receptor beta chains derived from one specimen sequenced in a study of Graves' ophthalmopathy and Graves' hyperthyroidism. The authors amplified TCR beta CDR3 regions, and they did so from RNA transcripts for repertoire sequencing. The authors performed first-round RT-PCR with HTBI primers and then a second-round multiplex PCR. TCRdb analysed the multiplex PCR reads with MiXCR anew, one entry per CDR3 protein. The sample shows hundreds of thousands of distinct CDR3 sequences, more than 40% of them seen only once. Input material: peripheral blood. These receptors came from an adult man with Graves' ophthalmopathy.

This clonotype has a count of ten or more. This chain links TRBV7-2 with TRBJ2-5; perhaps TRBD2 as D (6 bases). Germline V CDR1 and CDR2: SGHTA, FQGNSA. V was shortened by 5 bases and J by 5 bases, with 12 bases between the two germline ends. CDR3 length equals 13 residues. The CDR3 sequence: CASSLVGGETQYF. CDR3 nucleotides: TGTGCCAGCAGCCTCGTAGGAGGGGAGACCCAGTACTTC.

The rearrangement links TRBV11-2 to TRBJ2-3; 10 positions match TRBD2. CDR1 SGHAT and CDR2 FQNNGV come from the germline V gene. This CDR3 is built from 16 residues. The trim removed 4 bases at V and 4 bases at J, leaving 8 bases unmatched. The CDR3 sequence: CASSSSMSGGADTQYF. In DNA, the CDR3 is TGTGCCAGCAGCTCCTCCATGAGCGGGGGGGCAGATACGCAGTATTTT.

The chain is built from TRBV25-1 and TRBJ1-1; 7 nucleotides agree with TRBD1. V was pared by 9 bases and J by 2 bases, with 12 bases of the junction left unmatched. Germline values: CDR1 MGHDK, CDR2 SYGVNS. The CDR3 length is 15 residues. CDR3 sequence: CASRPGTGANTEAFF. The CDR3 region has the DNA TGTGCCAGTAGACCCGGAACAGGGGCCAACACTGAAGCTTTCTTT.

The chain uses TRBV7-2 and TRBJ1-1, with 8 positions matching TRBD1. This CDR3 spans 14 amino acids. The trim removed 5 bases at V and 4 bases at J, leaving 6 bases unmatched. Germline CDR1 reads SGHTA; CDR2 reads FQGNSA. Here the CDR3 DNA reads TGTGCCAGCAGCGACCGACAGGGGAGCACTGAAGCTTTCTTT. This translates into CASSDRQGSTEAFF.

The CDR3 loop is CASSLEQSGNTIYF. The CDR3 DNA reads as TGTGCCAGCAGTTTAGAACAGAGTGGAAACACCATATATTTT. The V call is TRBV9, the J call TRBJ1-3; the D is unclear. The length of the CDR3 is 14 residues. Germline V CDR1 and CDR2: SGDLS, YYNGEE. V was shortened by 5 bases and J by 3 bases, with 12 bases between the two germline ends.

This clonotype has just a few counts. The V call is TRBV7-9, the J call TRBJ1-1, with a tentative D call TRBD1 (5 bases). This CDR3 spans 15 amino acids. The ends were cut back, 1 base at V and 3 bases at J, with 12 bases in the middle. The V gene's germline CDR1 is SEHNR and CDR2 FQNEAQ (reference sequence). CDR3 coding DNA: TGTGCCAGCAGCTTAGTGGGGGGTGGTGACACTGAAGCTTTCTTT. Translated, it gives CASSLVGGGDTEAFF.

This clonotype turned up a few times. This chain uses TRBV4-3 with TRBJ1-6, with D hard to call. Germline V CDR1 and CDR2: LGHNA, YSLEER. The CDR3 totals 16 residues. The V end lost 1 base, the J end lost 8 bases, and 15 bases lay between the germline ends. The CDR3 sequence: CASSQVLLAPDSPLHF. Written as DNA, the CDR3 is TGCGCCAGCAGCCAAGTCCTTCTGGCCCCGGATTCACCCCTCCACTTT.

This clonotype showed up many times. This CDR3 is CSAYEFLTETQYF. For the CDR3, the DNA is TGCAGTGCCTATGAGTTCCTCACGGAGACCCAGTACTTC. The chain recombines TRBV20-1 with TRBJ2-5, with D unresolved. Germline values: CDR1 DFQATT, CDR2 SNEGSKA (reference sequence). V lost 6 bases, J lost 5 bases, and 16 bases lay in between. The CDR3 consists of 13 residues.

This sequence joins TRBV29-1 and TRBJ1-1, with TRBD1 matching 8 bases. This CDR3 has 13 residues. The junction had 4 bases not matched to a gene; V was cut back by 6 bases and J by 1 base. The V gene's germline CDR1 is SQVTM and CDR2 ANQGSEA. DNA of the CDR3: TGCAGCGTAGGACAGGGACAGAACACTGAAGCTTTCTTT. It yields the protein CSVGQGQNTEAFF.

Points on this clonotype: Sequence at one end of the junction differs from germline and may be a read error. The CDR3 sequence is CSVGQLQHF. The CDR3 DNA reads as TGCAGCGTTGGGCAGCTCCAGCATTTT. The rearrangement uses TRBV29-1 and TRBJ1-5; no reliable D call. Germline CDR1 and CDR2: SQVTM and ANQGSEA. The CDR3 length is 9 residues.

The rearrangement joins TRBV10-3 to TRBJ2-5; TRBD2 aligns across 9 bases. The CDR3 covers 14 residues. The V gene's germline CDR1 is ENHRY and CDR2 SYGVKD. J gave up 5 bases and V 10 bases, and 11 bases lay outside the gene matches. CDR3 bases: TGTGCCAGCGGGGGCGGGGGGGCCCAGGAGACCCAGTACTTC. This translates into CASGGGGAQETQYF.

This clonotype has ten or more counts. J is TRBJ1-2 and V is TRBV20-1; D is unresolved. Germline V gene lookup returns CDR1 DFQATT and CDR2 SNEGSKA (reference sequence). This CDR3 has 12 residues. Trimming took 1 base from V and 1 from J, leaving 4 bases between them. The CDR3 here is CSARGGNYGYTF. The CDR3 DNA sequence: TGCAGTGCTAGAGGCGGTAACTATGGCTACACCTTC.

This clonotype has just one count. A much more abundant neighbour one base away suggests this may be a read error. CDR3 DNA sequence: TGTGCCAGTAGTATTCCAGGCAGGCCCACCTACGAGCAGTACTTC. Residues: CASSIPGRPTYEQYF. This chain links TRBV19 with TRBJ2-7; no reliable D call. The CDR3 runs 15 residues. Germline CDR1 and CDR2: LNHDA and SQIVND (reference sequence). Trimming shortened V by 3 bases and J by 2 bases, and 14 bases separated the two germline ends.

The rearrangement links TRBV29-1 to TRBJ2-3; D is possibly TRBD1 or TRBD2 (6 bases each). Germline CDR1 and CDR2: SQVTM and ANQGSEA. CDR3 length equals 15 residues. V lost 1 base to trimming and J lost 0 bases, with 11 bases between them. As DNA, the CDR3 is TGCAGCGTTGAAGGCCCGGGGGCCAGCACAGATACGCAGTATTTT. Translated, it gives CSVEGPGASTDTQYF.